The 30 T cell receptor beta chains below come from one sample, sequenced in a study of shared clonotypes between healthy human individuals. Terminally differentiated effector memory CD45RA+ cells were excluded from the naive CD8 cells, which were CD45RO-negative and positively selected for CCR7. Sequenced by immunoSEQ multiplex PCR; TCRdb stores in-frame clones only, minus some. The table records nearly 2 million clones, about 95% of them present only once. Sequencing used naive CD8+ T cells sorted from blood. The receptors here all came from a young man in good health.

J is TRBJ1-5 and V is TRBV27, with 7 nucleotides matching TRBD1. V was clipped by 5 bases and J by 5 bases; unmatched bases: 6. This CDR3 has 14 amino acids. CDR1 is MNHEY and CDR2 is SMNVEV in the germline V gene (reference sequence). The CDR3 coding sequence is TGTGCCAGCAGTCTGCAACAGGGGTATCAGCCCCAGCATTTT. Amino acid sequence: CASSLQQGYQPQHF.

Turning to this clone: This sample also contains other DNA sequences that code for the same CDR3. The gene calls are TRBV27 and TRBJ2-6; D remains ambiguous. Trimming pared 5 bases from V and 0 bases from J, leaving 2 bases between. The CDR3 loop spans 13 amino acids. Germline lookup yields CDR1 MNHEY and CDR2 SMNVEV (reference sequence). CDR3 in DNA: TGTGCCAGCAGTCTCTCTGGGGCCAACGTCCTGACTTTC. Its translation is CASSLSGANVLTF.

This clone was observed a few times. V is TRBV19 and J is TRBJ1-2; 7 bases agree with TRBD1. Germline V gene lookup returns CDR1 LNHDA and CDR2 SQIVND (reference sequence). The CDR3 sequence is 15 residues long. J lost 0 bases, V lost 5 bases, and 6 bases had no gene match. The CDR3 sequence is CASSPRDSPNYGYTF. CDR3 nucleotide sequence: TGTGCCAGTAGTCCCAGGGACAGTCCTAACTATGGCTACACCTTC.

V gene TRBV7-2 combines with J gene TRBJ1-2; no firm D call. Germline CDR1 reads SGHTA; CDR2 reads FQGNSA. Trimming took off 8 bases at V and 3 bases at J, with 10 bases between the two ends. The CDR3 totals 12 residues. This CDR3 reads CASGIIYYGYTF. For the CDR3, the DNA is TGTGCCAGCGGAATTATATACTATGGCTACACCTTC.

This chain links TRBV30 with TRBJ1-3, with 10 bases aligning to TRBD1. Germline-derived CDR1 and CDR2 are GTSNPN and SVGIG (reference sequence). V lost 5 bases to trimming and J lost 8 bases; unmatched junction nucleotides: 6. This CDR3 comprises 13 residues. In DNA, the CDR3 is TGTGCCTGGGACAGGGGGCCGGGGGACACCATATATTTT. It specifies CAWDRGPGDTIYF.

This clone showed up just once. The chain links TRBV28 to TRBJ2-3; no clear D gene. The length of the CDR3 is 12 residues. Germline CDR1 reads MDHEN; CDR2 reads SYDVKM. V gave up 8 bases and J gave up 2 bases, with 8 bases separating them. The CDR3 coding sequence is TGTGCCAGCTCCAGACACACAGATACGCAGTATTTT. Translated: CASSRHTDTQYF.

The rearrangement uses TRBV7-9 and TRBJ2-2; TRBD2 might be the D (7 bases). In germline, CDR1 is SEHNR, CDR2 FQNEAQ (reference sequence). Trimming removed 3 bases at V and 6 bases at J, with 14 bases between. This CDR3 has 15 amino acids. The CDR3 coding sequence is TGTGCCAGCAGCTTTCTAGGCGGGGGCGCCGGGGAGCTGTTTTTT. Protein sequence: CASSFLGGGAGELFF. The variable domain in full, completed from reference TRBV7-9 and TRBJ2-2, reads DTGVSQNPRHKITKRGQNVTFRCDPISEHNRLYWYRQTLGQGPEFLTYFQNEAQLEKSRLLSDRFSAERPKGSFSTLEIQRTEQGDSAMYLCASSFLGGGAGELFFGEGSRLTVL.

V and J are TRBV4-3 and TRBJ1-3; D is ambiguous. V lost 0 bases and J 0 bases, leaving 6 bases between the germline ends. Germline V gives CDR1 LGHNA, CDR2 YSLEER. The CDR3 covers 15 residues. CDR3 sequence (DNA): TGCGCCAGCAGCCAAGATATTAGCTCTGGAAACACCATATATTTT. It specifies CASSQDISSGNTIYF.

This clone appeared a few times. The chain joins TRBV7-3 to TRBJ2-5; 9 bases line up with TRBD2. The CDR3 runs 12 residues. J gave up 7 bases and V 3 bases, and 0 bases lay outside the gene matches. The V gene's germline CDR1 is SGHTA and CDR2 FQGTGA. CDR3 amino acids: CASSFSGGTQYF. For the CDR3, the DNA is TGTGCCAGCAGCTTTAGCGGGGGGACCCAGTACTTC.

This chain uses TRBV5-4 with TRBJ2-5; perhaps TRBD1 as D (5 bases). The V gene lost 10 bases and the J gene lost 5 bases, with 12 bases spanning the gap. CDR1 and CDR2 from the germline V gene are SGHNT and YYREEE (reference sequence). The CDR3 runs to 11 residues. CDR3 residues: CAGLAGETQYF. CDR3 DNA sequence: TGTGCCGGCTTAGCAGGGGAGACCCAGTACTTC.

The V gene is TRBV4-1, the J gene TRBJ1-1, with D unresolved. Deletions cut 1 base from V and 7 bases from J, with 10 bases between. Germline CDR1 and CDR2: MGHRA and YSYEKL. The CDR3 totals 13 residues. As DNA, the CDR3 is TGCGCCAGCAGCCAAGTCGGCGCAGGTGAAGCTTTCTTT. Protein product: CASSQVGAGEAFF.

The rearrangement links TRBV4-2 to TRBJ2-1, with TRBD2 matching over 10 bases. The CDR3 consists of 15 residues. The V gene's germline CDR1 is LGHNA and CDR2 YNFKEQ. Trimming cost V 4 bases and J 5 bases; bases outside gene matches: 5. CDR3 DNA: TGTGCCAGCAGCCTGCTAGCGGGGGAGGACAATGAGCAGTTCTTC. Translation gives CASSLLAGEDNEQFF.

The V and J genes are TRBV7-9 and TRBJ2-7, with D unresolved. V lost 4 bases to trimming and J lost 0 bases, with 10 bases between them. This CDR3 is 14 amino acids long. The germline V gene encodes CDR1 SEHNR and CDR2 FQNEAQ (reference sequence). This chain's CDR3 is CASSSTTYSYEQYF. As DNA, the CDR3 is TGTGCCAGCAGCTCCACTACCTACTCCTACGAGCAGTACTTC.

The chain joins TRBV4-1 to TRBJ1-1; no definite D call. This CDR3 has 14 residues. CDR1 and CDR2 from the germline V gene are MGHRA and YSYEKL. Between the trimmed V and J ends, which lost 1 base and 0 bases, there was a span of 6 bases. This chain's CDR3 is CASSQVDVNTEAFF. The CDR3 coding sequence is TGCGCCAGCAGCCAAGTTGACGTGAACACTGAAGCTTTCTTT.

The chain joins TRBV4-1 to TRBJ2-2; D is unresolved. Germline assignment: CDR1 MGHRA and CDR2 YSYEKL. V lost 0 bases, J lost 1 base, and 9 bases lay in between. The CDR3 consists of 16 residues. CDR3: CASSQDGTENTGELFF. In DNA form, the CDR3 reads TGCGCCAGCAGCCAAGATGGAACAGAGAACACCGGGGAGCTGTTTTTT.

This clone showed up just once. This sequence joins TRBV27 and TRBJ1-1, with D maybe TRBD1 (6 bases). V lost 1 base to trimming and J lost 2 bases, with 11 bases between them. The germline CDR1 and CDR2 sequences are MNHEY and SMNVEV (reference sequence). The CDR3 has 15 residues. The CDR3 spells CASSLLRGANTEAFF. CDR3 in DNA: TGTGCCAGCAGTTTATTAAGGGGGGCCAACACTGAAGCTTTCTTT.

This clone was counted a single time. The chain recombines TRBV30 with TRBJ2-2; D might be TRBD2 (6 bases). Trimming took 2 bases from V and 2 from J, leaving 9 bases between them. This CDR3 is 14 amino acids long. CDR1 GTSNPN and CDR2 SVGIG come from the germline V gene (reference sequence). CDR3 amino acids: CAWSYGTNTGELFF. The CDR3 DNA sequence: TGTGCCTGGAGTTACGGGACTAACACCGGGGAGCTGTTTTTT.

This clone was seen once. This chain joins TRBV21-1 and TRBJ2-1; TRBD2, as called in the table, went unchecked against the DNA. TRBV21-1 is shown as a pseudogene. This CDR3 comprises 16 residues. As DNA, the CDR3 is TGTGCCAGCAGCAAGTCGACTAGCGTTGAAGGGAATGAGCAGTTCTTC. It encodes CASSKSTSVEGNEQFF.

The chain is built from TRBV4-3 and TRBJ1-4, with a tentative D call TRBD1 (5 bases). Germline-derived CDR1 and CDR2 are LGHNA and YSLEER. The CDR3 contains 19 residues. Between the trimmed V and J ends, which lost 0 bases and 5 bases, there was a span of 22 bases. The DNA for the CDR3 is TGCGCCAGCAGCCAAGATTACAGGTCAGAACTGTATCGGAATGAAAAACTGTTTTTT. Protein: CASSQDYRSELYRNEKLFF.

The chain couples TRBV7-9 to TRBJ2-7, with D hard to call. V shed 5 bases and J shed 3 bases, with 17 bases lying between them. Germline loops: CDR1 SEHNR, CDR2 FQNEAQ (reference sequence). There are 15 residues in the CDR3. The CDR3 nucleotides are TGTGCCAGCAGCCCCTCAGACACCATCTACTACGAGCAGTACTTC. It yields the protein CASSPSDTIYYEQYF.

The chain recombines TRBV27 with TRBJ2-1; D not certain. The CDR3 is 14 amino acids. V lost 0 bases to trimming and J lost 3 bases, with 6 bases between them. Per germline, CDR1 MNHEY and CDR2 SMNVEV (reference sequence). The DNA for the CDR3 is TGTGCCAGCAGTTTATCGAGTATCTACAATGAGCAGTTCTTC. Its protein is CASSLSSIYNEQFF.

This chain connects TRBV7-2 to TRBJ2-1, with 16 bases fitting TRBD2. CDR1 and CDR2 (germline): SGHTA, FQGNSA. The CDR3 runs 19 residues. V lost 7 bases, J lost 10 bases, and 19 bases stayed unmatched. Here the CDR3 reads CASTSATGTSGRAFREQFF. CDR3 nucleotide sequence: TGTGCCAGCACCTCAGCCACCGGGACTAGCGGGAGGGCGTTCAGGGAGCAGTTCTTC.

The V and J genes are TRBV5-4 and TRBJ1-1, with D tentatively TRBD1 (6 bases). CDR3 length: 15 amino acids. CDR1 SGHNT and CDR2 YYREEE come from the germline V gene (reference sequence). V was shortened by 2 bases and J by 1 base, with 12 bases between the two germline ends. The CDR3 region is CASSFNTGANTEAFF. Written as DNA, the CDR3 is TGTGCCAGCAGCTTCAATACGGGGGCGAACACTGAAGCTTTCTTT.

Comments on this clone: Other DNA sequences within the sample encode an identical CDR3. V and J are TRBV11-2 and TRBJ2-7; D uncertain. The length of the CDR3 is 13 residues. Germline V gene sequence: CDR1 SGHAT, CDR2 FQNNGV. V lost 1 base and J 1 base, leaving 5 bases between the germline ends. As DNA, the CDR3 is TGTGCCAGCAGCTTAGGGGTATCCTACGAGCAGTACTTC. Encoded protein: CASSLGVSYEQYF.

The count of this clone is one. The rearrangement links TRBV29-1 to TRBJ2-2; maybe TRBD1 (6 bases). Germline V gene lookup returns CDR1 SQVTM and CDR2 ANQGSEA. The V end was cut by 4 bases, the J end by 0 bases, with 9 bases between. The CDR3 contains 14 residues. The CDR3 spells CSVGRGPNTGELFF. The CDR3 DNA reads as TGCAGCGTTGGCAGGGGTCCGAACACCGGGGAGCTGTTTTTT.

The rearrangement joins TRBV27 to TRBJ1-2, with a possible D match to TRBD1 (6 bases). The CDR3 sequence is 14 residues long. Germline loops: CDR1 MNHEY, CDR2 SMNVEV (reference sequence). Trimming pared 6 bases from V and 3 bases from J, leaving 14 bases between. The CDR3 coding sequence is TGTGCCAGCAGCGAGGGGGGGGCGTACTATGGCTACACCTTC. It specifies CASSEGGAYYGYTF.

The chain links TRBV7-9 to TRBJ2-1; TRBD1 agrees at 8 bases. Germline CDR1 is SEHNR and CDR2 is FQNEAQ (reference sequence). CDR3 length: 18 residues. V shed 1 base, J shed 9 bases, and the junction held 17 bases outside the gene matches. The CDR3 spells CASSLDGGPRTGISEQFF. CDR3 sequence (DNA): TGTGCCAGCAGCTTAGATGGGGGCCCTAGGACAGGGATTAGTGAGCAGTTCTTC.

Worth noting for this clone: This specimen includes other DNA sequences encoding the same CDR3. The chain links TRBV5-6 to TRBJ1-6; no definite D call. V was clipped by 3 bases and J by 9 bases, with 7 bases between them. The CDR3 is made up of 12 amino acids. CDR1 is SGHDT, CDR2 YYEEEE, per germline. The DNA of the CDR3 is TGTGCCAGCAGCTCGGGCAGTTCACCCCTCCACTTT. Its protein is CASSSGSSPLHF.

The chain employs TRBV27 and TRBJ2-1; D gene ambiguous. CDR1 MNHEY and CDR2 SMNVEV come from the germline V gene (reference sequence). CDR3 length: 16 residues. V dropped 4 bases and J dropped 3 bases, with 16 bases sitting between them. This CDR3 reads CASSSIAPDGYNEQFF. CDR3 in DNA: TGTGCCAGCAGTTCCATAGCACCCGACGGCTACAATGAGCAGTTCTTC.

This rearrangement joins TRBV7-6 to TRBJ2-7; 8 bases map to TRBD2. J lost 5 bases, V lost 1 base, and 7 bases had no gene match. CDR3 size: 15 residues. Germline CDR1 and CDR2: SGHVS and FNYEAQ. The CDR3 loop reads CASSLEVAGSNEQYF. In DNA, the CDR3 is TGTGCCAGCAGCTTAGAAGTAGCGGGGTCCAACGAGCAGTACTTC.